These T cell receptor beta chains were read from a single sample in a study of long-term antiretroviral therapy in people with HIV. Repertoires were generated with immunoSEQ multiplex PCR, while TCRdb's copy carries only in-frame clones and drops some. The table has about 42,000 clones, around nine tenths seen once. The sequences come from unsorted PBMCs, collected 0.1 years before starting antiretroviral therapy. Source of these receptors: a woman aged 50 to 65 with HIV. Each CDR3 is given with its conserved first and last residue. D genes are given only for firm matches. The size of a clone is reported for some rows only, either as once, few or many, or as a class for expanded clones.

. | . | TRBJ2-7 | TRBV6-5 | TGTGCCAGCAGTACCCCCCGGGACGGTCCCTACGAGCAGTACTTC | CASSTPRDGPYEQYF
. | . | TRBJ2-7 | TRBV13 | TGTGCCAGCAGCCCACAGGGTCAGGTCTCCTCCTACGAGCAGTACTTC | CASSPQGQVSSYEQYF
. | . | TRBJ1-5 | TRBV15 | TGTGCCACCAGTACAGGGCATCAGCCCCAGCATTTT | CATSTGHQPQHF
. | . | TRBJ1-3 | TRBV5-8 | TGTGCCAGCAGCTTGGCCTGGAGCTCTGGAAACACCATATATTTT | CASSLAWSSGNTIYF
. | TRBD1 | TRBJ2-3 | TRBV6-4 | TGTGCCAGCAGTCCGGGACAGGGGGCTGCAGATACGCAGTATTTT | CASSPGQGAADTQYF
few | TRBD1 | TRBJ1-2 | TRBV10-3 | TGTGCCATCAGTGATATTGACAGGGGATGGGGTGGCTACACCTTC | CAISDIDRGWGGYTF
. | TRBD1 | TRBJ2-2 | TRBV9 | TGTGCCAGCAGCGTAGCTACGCAGGGGGCCGACACCGGGGAGCTGTTTTTT | CASSVATQGADTGELFF
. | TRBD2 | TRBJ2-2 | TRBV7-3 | TGTGCCAGCGCTAGCGGGGGGGGGAACACCGGGGAGCTGTTTTTT | CASASGGGNTGELFF
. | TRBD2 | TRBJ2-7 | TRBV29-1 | TGCAGCGTCGGGGGGGGTACAGGACGAAGCTCCTACGAGCAGTACTTC | CSVGGGTGRSSYEQYF
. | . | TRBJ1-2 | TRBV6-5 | TGTGCCAGCAGTAGGGGGGAACTTCATGGCTACACCTTC | CASSRGELHGYTF
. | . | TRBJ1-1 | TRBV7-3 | TGTGCCAGCAGCTTCAGGGTCCTCGGGGCTGAAGCTTTCTTT | CASSFRVLGAEAFF
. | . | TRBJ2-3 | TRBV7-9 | TGTGCCAGCAGCGAGGGGAAGGATACGCAGTATTTT | CASSEGKDTQYF
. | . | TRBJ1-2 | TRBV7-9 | TGTGCCAGCAGCTTGATCGGCCCGGAGGACGGCTACACCTTC | CASSLIGPEDGYTF
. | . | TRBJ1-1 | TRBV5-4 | TGTGCCAGCAGCGCGCCTCTTGGAGGGCGGGGGAACACTGAAGCTTTCTTT | CASSAPLGGRGNTEAFF
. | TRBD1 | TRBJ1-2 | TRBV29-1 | TGCAGCGTTGAAGGCAGGGGGCACTATGGCTACACCTTC | CSVEGRGHYGYTF
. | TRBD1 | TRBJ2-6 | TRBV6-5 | TGTGCCAGCAGACCTCAGGGGGCAGGGGCCAACGTCCTGACTTTC | CASRPQGAGANVLTF
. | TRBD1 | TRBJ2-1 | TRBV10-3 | TGTGCCATCAGTGAGTCCGCTGGACAGGGATACAATGAGCAGTTCTTC | CAISESAGQGYNEQFF
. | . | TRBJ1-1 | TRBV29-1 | TGCAGCGTTGGGCAGGGCTCTAACACTGAAGCTTTCTTT | CSVGQGSNTEAFF
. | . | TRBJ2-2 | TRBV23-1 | TGCGCCAGCAGCCGCCCGGGGGCTGTTGACACCGGGGAGCTGTTTTTT | CASSRPGAVDTGELFF
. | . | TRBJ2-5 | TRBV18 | TGTGCCAGCTCACCACGGCCAGCGGATGGAGAGACCCAGTACTTC | CASSPRPADGETQYF
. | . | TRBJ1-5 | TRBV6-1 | TGTGCCAGCAGGACCGGGACCCACAATCAGCCCCAGCATTTT | CASRTGTHNQPQHF
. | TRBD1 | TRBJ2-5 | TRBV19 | TGTGCCAGTAGTTGGGACAGGGAAGAGACCCAGTACTTC | CASSWDREETQYF
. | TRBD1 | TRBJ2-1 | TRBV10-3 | TGTGCCATCAGGGACAGGGTGGACAATGAGCAGTTCTTC | CAIRDRVDNEQFF
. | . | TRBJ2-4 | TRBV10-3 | TGTGCCATCAGTGAGTCGGGGGGGGGCGTCAACATTCAGTACTTC | CAISESGGGVNIQYF
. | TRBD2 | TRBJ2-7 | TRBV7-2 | TGTGCCAGCAGCGTCGGGGGGGCCAACTACGAGCAGTACTTC | CASSVGGANYEQYF
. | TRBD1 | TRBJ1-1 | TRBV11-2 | TGTGCCAGCAGCCAGGACAGGGGGCCGGGTGAAGCTTTCTTT | CASSQDRGPGEAFF
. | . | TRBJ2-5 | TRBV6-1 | TGTGCCAGCGCCGGGCAGAGTCAAGAGACCCAGTACTTC | CASAGQSQETQYF
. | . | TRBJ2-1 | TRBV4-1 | TGCGCCAGCAGCCGCCGTTTGGACAATGAGCAGTTCTTC | CASSRRLDNEQFF
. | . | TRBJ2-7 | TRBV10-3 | TGTGCCATCAGTGAGTCCCGGGGATCCTACGAGCAGTACTTC | CAISESRGSYEQYF
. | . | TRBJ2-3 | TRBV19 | TGTGCCAGTAGTTCCACTTCTAGCACAGATACGCAGTATTTT | CASSSTSSTDTQYF
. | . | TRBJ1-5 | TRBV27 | TGTGCCAGCAGTTTATTAGGGTACAGCAATCAGCCCCAGCATTTT | CASSLLGYSNQPQHF
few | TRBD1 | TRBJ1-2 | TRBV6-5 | TGTGCCAGCAGGGTCACGGACAGGAACTATGGCTACACCTTC | CASRVTDRNYGYTF
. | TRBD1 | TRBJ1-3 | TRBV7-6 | TGTGCCAGCAGCTTTCACAGGGGCCTCTCTGGAAACACCATATATTTT | CASSFHRGLSGNTIYF
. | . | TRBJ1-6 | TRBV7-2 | TGTGCCAGCAGCTCGATAGGGGGTAATAATTCACCCCTCCACTTT | CASSSIGGNNSPLHF
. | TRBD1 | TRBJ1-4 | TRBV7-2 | TGTGCCAGCAGCGTAGACAGGGCTTTGTCTGAAAAACTGTTTTTT | CASSVDRALSEKLFF
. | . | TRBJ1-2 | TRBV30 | TGTGCCTGGAGTGTACGAGGGGATAACGGCTACACCTTC | CAWSVRGDNGYTF
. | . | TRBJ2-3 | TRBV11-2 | TGTGCCAGCACCATGGACAGAGGGAAAAGCACAGATACGCAGTATTTT | CASTMDRGKSTDTQYF
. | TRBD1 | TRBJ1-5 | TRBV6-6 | TGTGCCAGCAGCAGTACGGGACAGCGTCTCGGTCAGCCCCAGCATTTT | CASSSTGQRLGQPQHF
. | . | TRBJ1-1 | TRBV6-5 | TGTGCCAGCAGTTACATGGACAACACTGAAGCTTTCTTT | CASSYMDNTEAFF
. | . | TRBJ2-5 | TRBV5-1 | TGCGCCAGCAGCCTATCGGGTCCCTTGGACGGGACACCCCAAGAGACCCAGTACTTC | CASSLSGPLDGTPQETQYF
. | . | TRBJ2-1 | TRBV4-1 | TGCGCCAGCAGCCAAGTGGGACTGGAGAACAATGAGCAGTTCTTC | CASSQVGLENNEQFF
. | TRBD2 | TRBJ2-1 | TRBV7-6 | TGTGCCAGCAGCTTACGGCCGACGGCGGGGGGGTACAATGAGCAGTTCTTC | CASSLRPTAGGYNEQFF
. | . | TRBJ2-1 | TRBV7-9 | TGTGCCAGCAGCTTAGACGGGGCGCTCTACAATGAGCAGTTCTTC | CASSLDGALYNEQFF
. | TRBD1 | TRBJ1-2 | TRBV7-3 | TGTGCCAGCAGCTTAACACGGGACAGAGATGGCTACACCTTC | CASSLTRDRDGYTF
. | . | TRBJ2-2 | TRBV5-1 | TGCGCCAGCAGCTTGCGGGGGGCGGACACCGGGGAGCTGTTTTTT | CASSLRGADTGELFF
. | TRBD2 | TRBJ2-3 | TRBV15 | TGTGCCACCAGCAGGGTAGCGGGGGGGCGAGATACGCAGTATTTT | CATSRVAGGRDTQYF
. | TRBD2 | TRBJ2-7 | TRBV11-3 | TGTGCCAGCAGCTTAGGGGCTAGCGGGAGCTACGAGCAGTACTTC | CASSLGASGSYEQYF